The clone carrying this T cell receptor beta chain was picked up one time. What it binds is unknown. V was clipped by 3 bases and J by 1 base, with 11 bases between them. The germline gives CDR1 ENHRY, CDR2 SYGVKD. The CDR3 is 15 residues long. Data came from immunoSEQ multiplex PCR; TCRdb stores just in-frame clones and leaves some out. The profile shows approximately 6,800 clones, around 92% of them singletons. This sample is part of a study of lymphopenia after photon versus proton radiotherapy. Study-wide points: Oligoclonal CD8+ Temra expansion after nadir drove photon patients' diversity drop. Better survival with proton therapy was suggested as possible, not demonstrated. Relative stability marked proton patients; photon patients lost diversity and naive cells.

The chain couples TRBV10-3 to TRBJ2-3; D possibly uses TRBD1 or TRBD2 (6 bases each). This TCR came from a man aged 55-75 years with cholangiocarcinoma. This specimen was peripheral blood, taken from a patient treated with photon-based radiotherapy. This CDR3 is CAISEWRGGTDTQYF. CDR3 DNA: TGTGCCATCAGTGAATGGAGGGGGGGCACAGATACGCAGTATTTT.